What follows is one TCR beta chain and its context. Its antigen is currently not known. Base qualities are not provided; no much larger clone lies one nucleotide away. Including cysteine and phenylalanine, the CDR3 has 15 amino acids. CDR3 DNA is the only sequence kept; it has 45 bases, read in frame from the first base. The V and J ends are trimmed by 0 bases and 4 bases, leaving 12 bases between them. Via the germline V gene, CDR1 is SGHNT and CDR2 YENEEA. Each collaborating institution followed its own protocols to collect whole blood in K2EDTA tubes. For TCRbeta analysis, collaborators shipped samples in one of three forms: frozen whole blood, isolated PBMCs, or DNA extracted from either of those sample types. This sample stems from a study of blood T cell repertoires in COVID-19 (dated by TCRdb to 2018 to 2020). A note on the overall study: Samples covering the acute and convalescent phases of COVID-19 were provided by collaborators in the United States, Italy and Spain. The repertoires were released in a freely available public database intended as a resource for research on the immune response to SARS-CoV-2. Subjects who had been exposed to COVID-19, were actively infected with it, or had recovered from it provided the deeply sampled blood TCRbeta repertoires that made up the dataset. The material from the prospective study consisted of cDNA or gDNA derived from T cells, B-cell-depleted T cells, or PBMCs. The samples were drawn from two sources: the first 160 participants of the ongoing ImmuneRACE study, and approximately 1,300 subjects contributed by 6 global collaborators. The sample metadata nearly always contained a de-identified subject ID, COVID-19 status, age in years and sex. Where available, HLA class I and class II types were obtained from metadata supplied by the sample provider rather than from assay-based typing. Results and caveats for the whole study, not just this receptor: How much clinical and demographic metadata was included differed by source and by participant, and the metadata was provided uncurated.

TCRbeta CDR3 regions were amplified from genomic DNA using the immunoSEQ Assay, a bias-controlled multiplex PCR. The authors' pipeline ran thus. The number of nucleated cells in each sample was estimated from the amplification of reference gene primers within the assay. To quantify the absolute abundance of each unique TCRbeta CDR3 rearrangement, sequence reads were collapsed and filtered. For each sample, productive Simpson clonality was calculated as the square root of Simpson's diversity index across productive rearrangements. TCRdb limited this immuneACCESS table to in-frame rearrangements with V and J called. A share of clones is missing; checked studies link under half to unresolved V genes, and the rest is unexplained. That table furnishes V, J and clone size, whereas the DNA furnished D and trimming. Across this sample there are some 190,000 clones, with around 83% seen only once. Of the sample, just under 8.5% falls within the top ten clones.

The TCR comes from a woman aged 60-75 years with acute or convalescent COVID-19. The V and J segments used are TRBV11-3 and TRBJ1-2, and TRBD1 may be the D gene, going by 5 matching bases. Sequenced input: peripheral blood. The sequenced DNA is TGTGCCAGCAGCTTAGATATGGAGGGGCCCTATGGCTACACCTTC. Its protein is CASSLDMEGPYGYTF. Extended through the reference TRBV11-3 and TRBJ1-2 proteins, this CDR3 yields the full variable domain: EAGVVQSPRYKIIEKKQPVAFWCNPISGHNTLYWYLQNLGQGPELLIRYENEEAVDDSQLPKDRFSAERLKGVDSTLKIQPAELGDSAVYLCASSLDMEGPYGYTFGSGTRLTVV.